The sequence of this TCR beta chain was determined in a study of TIL therapy for anti-PD-1-resistant metastatic lung cancer. Study context: Progressing patients received lymphodepletion, expanded TIL infusion and IL-2. Median tumor PD-L1 proportion score was under 7.5%. Study-level points and caveats: The baseline peripheral repertoire was partially replaced by infused TIL clonotypes that later decayed.

Time point given: pre-treatment sample, taken before nivolumab and TIL therapy. This was the immunoSEQ v3 assay. Libraries were sequenced to 2 million or so read pairs (survey) or about 5-6.5 million (deep). Clones were read by immunoSEQ multiplex PCR, and TCRdb kept only the in-frame ones, dropping some. The table includes 35,000 to 55,000 clones, 65% to 80% detected once. The CDR3 extends over 17 amino acids. CDR1 is SGHVS, CDR2 FNYEAQ, per germline. Deletions cut 1 base from V and 0 bases from J, with 13 bases between. About this clone: What it binds is not known.

This chain joins TRBV7-6 and TRBJ1-5; no clear D. The receptor comes from a man between 65 and 80 years old with non-small cell lung cancer. This material consisted of blood, taken at baseline. The chain's CDR3 is CASSLGRGGYSNQPQHF. CDR3 nucleotide sequence: TGTGCCAGCAGCTTAGGTCGCGGAGGGTATAGCAATCAGCCCCAGCATTTT.